Below are 30 T cell receptor beta chains sequenced from a single sample in a study of shared clonotypes between healthy human individuals. Sequenced by immunoSEQ multiplex PCR; TCRdb stores in-frame clones only, minus some. The sample yields under 1,900,000 clones, approximately 98.5% seen once. Sequences were obtained from naive CD4+ T cells sorted from blood. Subset meaning: CD45RA+ positively selected. The receptor set was obtained from a man aged 30-40 years in good health.

This CDR3 reads CASSLNGGKPQHF. The CDR3 bases are TGCGCCAGCAGCTTAAACGGGGGAAAGCCCCAGCATTTT. The J gene is TRBJ1-5, the V gene TRBV5-1, with D perhaps TRBD1 (5 bases). Germline V gene lookup returns CDR1 SGHRS and CDR2 YFSETQ. The ends were cut back, 2 bases at V and 8 bases at J, with 11 bases in the middle. The CDR3 extends over 13 amino acids.

The V and J genes are TRBV9 and TRBJ2-7; D gene unclear. The CDR3 has 12 residues. Looked up from germline, CDR1 is SGDLS and CDR2 is YYNGEE. Trimming stripped 0 bases from V and 6 bases from J, with 7 bases between. The CDR3 sequence: CASSVVGREQYF. The CDR3 nucleotides read TGTGCCAGCAGCGTAGTAGGGCGCGAGCAGTACTTC.

This clone was detected only a few times. The genes are TRBV13 and TRBJ2-2; D unclear. The CDR3 totals 12 residues. V dropped 6 bases and J dropped 11 bases, with 13 bases sitting between them. CDR1 and CDR2 from the germline V gene are PRHDT and FYEKMQ (reference sequence). The CDR3 sequence is CASSKDGKELFF. Here the CDR3 DNA reads TGTGCCAGCAGTAAGGACGGAAAAGAGCTGTTTTTT.

J is TRBJ2-2 and V is TRBV19, with 9 bases matching TRBD2. V trimming: 5 bases; J trimming: 3 bases; junction bases outside the gene matches: 10. This CDR3 has 17 residues. From germline, CDR1 is LNHDA and CDR2 SQIVND (reference sequence). The DNA of the CDR3 is TGTGCCAGTAGTCCGCGGCCGACTAGCGGATACACCGGGGAGCTGTTTTTT. Translating it yields CASSPRPTSGYTGELFF.

The chain combines TRBV14 with TRBJ2-1; D possibly matches TRBD1 or TRBD2 (5 bases each). The V end was cut by 4 bases, the J end by 13 bases, with 17 bases between. The germline V gene has CDR1 SGHDN and CDR2 FVKESK. The CDR3 is made up of 13 amino acids. The CDR3 reads CASSLWTRDRQFF. The CDR3 coding sequence is TGTGCCAGCAGCCTTTGGACCCGGGACCGCCAGTTCTTC.

This clone was observed a single time. The chain links TRBV5-1 to TRBJ2-6; D remains ambiguous. The CDR3 sequence is 15 residues long. V was cut by 4 bases and J by 1 base, with 9 bases left in between. Germline V lookup: CDR1 SGHRS, CDR2 YFSETQ. DNA of the CDR3: TGCGCCAGCAGCGTGACCACTTCTGGGGCCAACGTCCTGACTTTC. Translating it yields CASSVTTSGANVLTF.

This clone has just one count. Other DNA sequences in this specimen translate into the identical CDR3. The genes are TRBV7-9 and TRBJ1-1; D gene unclear. CDR1 is SEHNR and CDR2 is FQNEAQ in the germline V gene (reference sequence). Trimming cost V 1 base and J 4 bases, with 7 bases left between them. CDR3 length: 13 amino acids. CDR3 in amino acids: CASSLEEGTEAFF. For the CDR3, the DNA is TGTGCCAGCAGCTTAGAGGAGGGCACTGAAGCTTTCTTT.

This rearrangement joins TRBV6-5 to TRBJ2-7; D is possibly TRBD2 (6 bases). The CDR3 has 15 residues. The V gene's germline CDR1 is MNHEY and CDR2 SVGAGI. Trimming cost V 0 bases and J 2 bases, with 11 bases left between them. The CDR3 DNA reads TGTGCCAGCAGTTACTCAAAAGCGGGTACCTACGAGCAGTACTTC. Translated: CASSYSKAGTYEQYF.

The chain employs TRBV9 and TRBJ1-3; maybe TRBD1 (6 bases). CDR3 length equals 20 residues. Germline CDR1 SGDLS, CDR2 YYNGEE. V lost 3 bases to trimming and J lost 0 bases, with 25 bases between them. The CDR3 bases are TGTGCCAGCAGCGCTCCCCGACAGGCGCGGGTACCCTTCTCTGGAAACACCATATATTTT. Its protein is CASSAPRQARVPFSGNTIYF. Full variable domain (outside the CDR3, taken from reference TRBV9 and TRBJ1-3): DSGVTQTPKHLITATGQRVTLRCSPRSGDLSVYWYQQSLDQGLQFLIQYYNGEERAKGNILERFSAQQFPDLHSELNLSSLELGDSALYFCASSAPRQARVPFSGNTIYFGEGSWLTVV.

V usage is TRBV13 and J usage is TRBJ1-1; D may be TRBD1 (6 bases). The V gene lost 5 bases and the J gene lost 1 base, with 17 bases spanning the gap. CDR1 is PRHDT, CDR2 FYEKMQ, per germline (reference sequence). This CDR3 comprises 16 residues. CDR3 protein: CASSVNPQGPNTEAFF. The CDR3 DNA is TGTGCCAGCAGCGTCAACCCACAGGGACCGAACACTGAAGCTTTCTTT.

The rearrangement links TRBV11-2 to TRBJ2-2, with a tentative D call TRBD1 (5 bases). V gave up 7 bases and J gave up 5 bases, with 17 bases separating them. The CDR3 sequence is 15 residues long. CDR1 SGHAT and CDR2 FQNNGV come from the germline V gene. The CDR3 sequence is CASNSHRIRTGELFF. CDR3 DNA sequence: TGTGCCAGCAACTCACACAGGATAAGGACCGGGGAGCTGTTTTTT.

V and J are TRBV13 and TRBJ1-4; D might be TRBD1 (5 bases). Germline CDR1 is PRHDT and CDR2 is FYEKMQ (reference sequence). V gave up 2 bases and J gave up 8 bases, with 15 bases separating them. The CDR3 contains 15 residues. The CDR3 loop is CASSLNPGMGEKLFF. For the CDR3, the DNA is TGTGCCAGCAGCTTAAACCCAGGGATGGGAGAAAAACTGTTTTTT.

The V gene is TRBV9, the J gene TRBJ2-5, with D perhaps matching TRBD1 (5 bases). This CDR3 is 14 amino acids long. CDR1 is SGDLS and CDR2 is YYNGEE in the germline V gene. V lost 0 bases, J lost 6 bases, and 12 bases lay in between. As DNA, the CDR3 is TGTGCCAGCAGCGTAGCCACAGGCATGCAGACCCAGTACTTC. It yields the protein CASSVATGMQTQYF.

The chain has TRBV7-9 and TRBJ1-5; 8 nucleotides align to TRBD1. Germline CDR1 reads SEHNR; CDR2 reads FQNEAQ (reference sequence). CDR3 length: 17 amino acids. V lost 4 bases to trimming and J lost 0 bases; unmatched junction nucleotides: 8. In DNA, the CDR3 is TGTGCCAGCAGCTCGGGGACAGGAGTTTCTAGCAATCAGCCCCAGCATTTT. Its translation: CASSSGTGVSSNQPQHF.

This clone appeared once. The genes are TRBV5-1 and TRBJ2-1, with 7 bases identical to TRBD2. Trimming took 4 bases from V and 5 from J; bases not matched to a gene: 6. Germline V gives CDR1 SGHRS, CDR2 YFSETQ. The CDR3 runs 14 residues. Here the CDR3 reads CASSPGGIDNEQFF. The DNA for the CDR3 is TGCGCCAGCAGCCCGGGGGGTATCGACAATGAGCAGTTCTTC.

This chain uses TRBV5-5 with TRBJ2-5; D gene uncertain. Germline-derived CDR1 and CDR2 are SGHKS and YYEKEE (reference sequence). The CDR3 has 13 amino acids. The V end lost 4 bases, the J end lost 2 bases, and 9 bases lay between the germline ends. This CDR3 is CASSPLRQETQYF. CDR3 coding DNA: TGTGCCAGCAGCCCCCTACGACAAGAGACCCAGTACTTC.

The chain has TRBV25-1 and TRBJ1-4; D is perhaps TRBD1 (5 bases). V was trimmed by 6 bases and J by 10 bases, leaving 12 bases between them. In germline, CDR1 is MGHDK, CDR2 SYGVNS. The CDR3 extends over 12 amino acids. CDR3 DNA sequence: TGTGCCAGCAGCGACCTGGGGGGAAAACTGTTTTTT. Residues: CASSDLGGKLFF.

This clone was seen once. V is TRBV10-3 and J is TRBJ1-2; TRBD1 might be the D (5 bases). The CDR3 totals 18 residues. V lost 3 bases, J lost 2 bases, and 22 bases lay in between. Per germline, CDR1 ENHRY and CDR2 SYGVKD. CDR3 nucleotide sequence: TGTGCCATCAGTGACCTTGGGGGGGGGAGCGGAAAGAACTATGGCTACACCTTC. This encodes CAISDLGGGSGKNYGYTF.

The chain recombines TRBV2 with TRBJ1-1; 8 bases fit TRBD1. The J segment lost 2 bases and the V segment lost 4 bases, leaving 9 bases of the junction unmatched. This CDR3 is built from 16 residues. CDR1 is SNHLY and CDR2 is FYNNEI in the germline V gene. Here the CDR3 reads CASSVARGLDNTEAFF. The CDR3 nucleotides are TGTGCCAGCAGTGTAGCCAGGGGGCTGGACAACACTGAAGCTTTCTTT.

The CDR3 nucleotides are TGTGCCACCACTACTAGCGGGAGGTCGGGCGAGCAGTACTTC. This encodes CATTTSGRSGEQYF. The rearrangement links TRBV15 to TRBJ2-7; 12 nucleotides match TRBD2. CDR1 LNHNV and CDR2 YYDKDF come from the germline V gene (reference sequence). The ends lost 7 bases at V and 6 bases at J; junction bases unmatched: 7. The CDR3 is 14 residues long.

The V gene is TRBV5-6, the J gene TRBJ1-2; D unclear. CDR3 length equals 12 residues. Trimming stripped 2 bases from V and 6 bases from J, with 8 bases between. Germline V gene data show CDR1 as SGHDT and CDR2 as YYEEEE. The CDR3 spells CASSLGRDGYTF. CDR3 in DNA: TGTGCCAGCAGCTTAGGGAGAGATGGCTACACCTTC.

The chain uses TRBV2 and TRBJ2-1, with TRBD1 identical over 9 bases. The germline CDR1 and CDR2 sequences are SNHLY and FYNNEI. The CDR3 length is 15 residues. The V segment lost 1 base and the J segment 7 bases; nucleotides outside the gene matches: 5. CDR3 nucleotides: TGTGCCAGCAGTGAAGTCGGGACAGGGAGGAATGAGCAGTTCTTC. This codes for CASSEVGTGRNEQFF.

J is TRBJ1-1 and V is TRBV18; D remains ambiguous. The ends were cut back, 2 bases at V and 2 bases at J, with 9 bases in the middle. Germline V gene sequence: CDR1 KGHSH, CDR2 LQKENI. This CDR3 is 14 amino acids long. The CDR3 sequence is CASSPVTKNTEAFF. The CDR3 DNA reads TGTGCCAGCTCACCAGTGACAAAAAACACTGAAGCTTTCTTT.

CDR3 loop: CASSYVDHYEQYF. The CDR3, as DNA: TGTGCCAGCAGCTACGTGGACCACTACGAGCAGTACTTC. The chain joins TRBV13 to TRBJ2-7; no firm D call. V was cut by 4 bases and J by 3 bases, with 10 bases left in between. The germline V gene has CDR1 PRHDT and CDR2 FYEKMQ (reference sequence). The CDR3 runs to 13 residues. Supplemented by reference TRBV13 and TRBJ2-7, the full variable domain reads AAGVIQSPRHLIKEKRETATLKCYPIPRHDTVYWYQQGPGQDPQFLISFYEKMQSDKGSIPDRFSAQQFSDYHSELNMSSLELGDSALYFCASSYVDHYEQYFGPGTRLTVT.

This clone was seen just once. The V and J genes are TRBV5-5 and TRBJ2-7; 8 bases line up with TRBD2. The CDR3 has 16 amino acids. The junction had 9 bases not matched to a gene; V was cut back by 4 bases and J by 0 bases. Germline V CDR1 and CDR2: SGHKS, YYEKEE (reference sequence). The CDR3, as DNA: TGTGCCAGCAGCCAGACAAGCGGGAGACACTCCTACGAGCAGTACTTC. Its protein is CASSQTSGRHSYEQYF.

The chain carries TRBV5-4 and TRBJ2-2; TRBD1 matches 9 bases. Germline CDR1 reads SGHNT; CDR2 reads YYREEE (reference sequence). Trimming cost V 3 bases and J 3 bases; bases outside gene matches: 3. This CDR3 comprises 15 residues. CDR3 nucleotide sequence: TGTGCCAGCAGCTCCCGGGACAGGGACACCGGGGAGCTGTTTTTT. Its translation: CASSSRDRDTGELFF.

The chain couples TRBV9 to TRBJ2-1; D possibly corresponds to TRBD2 (6 bases). V shed 3 bases and J shed 10 bases, with 14 bases lying between them. The germline CDR1 and CDR2 sequences are SGDLS and YYNGEE. This CDR3 is built from 13 residues. This chain's CDR3 is CASSASSGAEQFF. The DNA for the CDR3 is TGTGCCAGCAGCGCCAGTAGCGGAGCCGAGCAGTTCTTC.

V gene TRBV7-7 combines with J gene TRBJ2-1; D gene uncertain. CDR1 SSHAT and CDR2 FNYEAQ come from the germline V gene (reference sequence). The CDR3 spans 10 residues. V was cut by 10 bases and J by 7 bases, with 8 bases left in between. CDR3 protein: CAIGFNEQFF. In nucleotides, the CDR3 is TGTGCCATCGGGTTTAATGAGCAGTTCTTC.

The sample holds one count of this clone. Within the sample, other DNA sequences also encode this same CDR3. The chain links TRBV18 to TRBJ2-2; D not resolved. CDR1 and CDR2 (germline): KGHSH, LQKENI. The V and J ends lost 0 bases and 2 bases respectively, with 7 bases between them. The CDR3 sequence is 15 residues long. In DNA, the CDR3 is TGTGCCAGCTCACCACCATGGGGTAACACCGGGGAGCTGTTTTTT. Residues: CASSPPWGNTGELFF.

The genes are TRBV18 and TRBJ1-4; perhaps TRBD1 as D (5 bases). V lost 1 base and J 12 bases, leaving 15 bases between the germline ends. The CDR3 consists of 14 residues. Germline lookup yields CDR1 KGHSH and CDR2 LQKENI. The CDR3 nucleotides read TGTGCCAGCTCACCACGTCAGGGAGGGTTCGAACTGTTTTTT. Its protein is CASSPRQGGFELFF.